This entry concerns a single T cell receptor (beta chain). The data are from a study of technical replicates of blood from four donors. Sequencing used immunoSEQ multiplex PCR; TCRdb keeps in-frame clones, though not all of them. The sample lists roughly 80,000 clones, more than 85% occurring once. Between the trimmed V and J ends, which lost 0 bases and 2 bases, there was a span of 10 bases. Germline CDR1 is SGHDN and CDR2 is FVKESK. The CDR3 is 15 residues long. The sample consisted of T cells isolated from PBMCs. The chain has TRBV14 and TRBJ1-1, with unresolved D. The receptor was isolated from a human donor in good health. CDR3 sequence: CASSQDWPYNTEAFF. The DNA of the CDR3 is TGTGCCAGCAGCCAAGATTGGCCTTATAACACTGAAGCTTTCTTT. Filled out from reference TRBV14 and TRBJ1-1, the complete variable domain reads EAGVTQFPSHSVIEKGQTVTLRCDPISGHDNLYWYRRVMGKEIKFLLHFVKESKQDESGMPNNRFLAERTGGTYSTLKVQPAELEDSGVYFCASSQDWPYNTEAFFGQGTRLTVV.